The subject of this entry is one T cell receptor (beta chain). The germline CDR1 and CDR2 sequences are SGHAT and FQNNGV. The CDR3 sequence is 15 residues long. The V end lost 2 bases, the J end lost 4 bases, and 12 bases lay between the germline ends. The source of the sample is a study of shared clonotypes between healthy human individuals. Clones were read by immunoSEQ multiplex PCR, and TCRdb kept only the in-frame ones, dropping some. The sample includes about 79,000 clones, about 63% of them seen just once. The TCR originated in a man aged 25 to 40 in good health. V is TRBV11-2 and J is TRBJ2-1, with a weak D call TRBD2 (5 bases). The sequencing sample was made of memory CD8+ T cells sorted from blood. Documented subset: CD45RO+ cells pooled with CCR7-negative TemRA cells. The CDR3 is CASSLSSGEYNEQFF. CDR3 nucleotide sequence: TGTGCCAGCAGCTTAAGTAGTGGGGAGTACAATGAGCAGTTCTTC. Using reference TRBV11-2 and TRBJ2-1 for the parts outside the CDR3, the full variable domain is EAGVAQSPRYKIIEKRQSVAFWCNPISGHATLYWYQQILGQGPKLLIQFQNNGVVDDSQLPKDRFSAERLKGVDSTLKIQPAKLEDSAVYLCASSLSSGEYNEQFFGPGTRLTVL.